A selection of T cell receptor beta chains follows, all from one sample in a study of blood T cells in healthy people across ages. TCRdb independently ran MiXCR on the 5' RACE reads; one entry per CDR3 protein. The sample contains over a million distinct CDR3 sequences, around 40% of which appear only once. What was sequenced was blood. The receptors shown here come from a woman aged 18-30 years in good health. CDR3s include the opening cysteine and the closing phenylalanine or tryptophan. D genes are given only for firm matches. The size entry is marked missing in some rows and otherwise reads once, few, many or a size class.

V	D	J	size	CDR3	DNA
TRBV7-2	TRBD2	TRBJ2-7	few	CASSFSGRSDYEQYF	TGTGCCAGTAGTTTTAGCGGGAGGTCCGACTACGAGCAGTACTTC
TRBV4-1	TRBD2	TRBJ2-1	few	CARKRASGQYNEQFF	TGCGCCAGGAAGAGGGCTAGCGGGCAGTACAATGAGCAGTTCTTC
TRBV12-3/TRBV12-4	TRBD1	TRBJ2-6	.	CASSPGTGKANVLTF	TGTGCCAGCAGCCCTGGGACAGGGAAAGCCAACGTCCTGACTTTC
TRBV20-1	.	TRBJ1-5	once	CSAAGGSNQPQHF	TGCAGTGCGGCGGGGGGCTCCAATCAGCCCCAGCATTTT
TRBV27	.	TRBJ2-1	.	CASSWAVGIEQFF	TGTGCCAGCAGTTGGGCCGTTGGGATTGAGCAGTTCTTC
TRBV20-1	.	TRBJ2-7	many	CSARLVGSSYEQYF	TGCAGTGCTAGGCTAGTCGGTTCCTCCTACGAGCAGTACTTC
TRBV7-2	TRBD2	TRBJ2-1	.	CASSLVYFGGRSYNEQFF	TGTGCCAGCAGCTTAGTATATTTTGGCGGGAGATCCTACAATGAGCAGTTCTTC
TRBV29-1	.	TRBJ2-1	many	CSVPPYNEQFF	TGCAGCGTTCCTCCCTACAATGAGCAGTTCTTC
TRBV6-6	.	TRBJ2-5	.	CASSYSTQETQYF	TGTGCCAGCAGTTACTCGACCCAAGAGACCCAGTACTTC
TRBV5-1	.	TRBJ2-5	few	CASSSQTSLGETQYF	TGCGCCAGCAGCTCCCAGACTAGTCTAGGAGAGACCCAGTACTTC
TRBV28	TRBD2	TRBJ2-1	few	CASRRRTSGSLNEQFF	TGTGCCAGCAGGCGGAGGACTAGCGGGAGTCTCAATGAGCAGTTCTTC
TRBV6-4	TRBD1	TRBJ2-7	few	CASSLRDRVLLYEQYF	TGTGCCAGCAGCCTTCGGGACAGGGTTCTATTGTACGAGCAGTACTTC
TRBV29-1	.	TRBJ2-7	.	CSVASWTDEQYF	TGCAGCGTTGCTTCCTGGACGGATGAGCAGTACTTC
TRBV11-1	TRBD2	TRBJ2-1	.	CASSLLGLAGGRLTYNEQFF	TGTGCCAGCAGCTTATTAGGGTTAGCGGGAGGGCGCCTTACCTACAATGAGCAGTTCTTC
TRBV11-2	.	TRBJ2-5	.	CASSPPTGVRETQYF	TGTGCCAGCAGCCCCCCGACAGGCGTGAGGGAGACCCAGTACTTC
TRBV7-2	TRBD2	TRBJ2-3	.	CASSFRGGQVDTQYF	TGTGCCAGCAGCTTCCGGGGGGGGCAGGTAGATACGCAGTATTTT
TRBV21-1	.	TRBJ2-7	.	CASIVWIPYEQYF	TGTGCCAGCATAGTCTGGATTCCCTACGAGCAGTACTTC
TRBV19	TRBD2	TRBJ2-3	many	CASSMTSVAADTQYF	TGTGCCAGTAGTATGACTAGCGTAGCGGCAGATACGCAGTATTTT
TRBV9	.	TRBJ2-1	few	CASSVGRTNEQFF	TGTGCCAGCAGCGTAGGCAGGACCAATGAGCAGTTCTTC
TRBV4-3	.	TRBJ2-3	many	CASSQESRGADTQYF	TGCGCCAGCAGCCAAGAGTCGAGGGGGGCAGATACGCAGTATTTT
TRBV7-9	.	TRBJ2-7	.	CASSDTTGRGLLYEQYF	TGTGCCAGCAGCGATACGACGGGGAGAGGCCTTCTCTACGAGCAGTACTTC
TRBV7-2	.	TRBJ2-5	.	CASSPQWGPQETQYF	TGTGCCAGCAGCCCGCAGTGGGGGCCGCAAGAGACCCAGTACTTC
TRBV9	.	TRBJ1-1	.	CASSGSWGTVTFF	TGTGCCAGCAGCGGAAGTTGGGGTACGGTAACTTTCTTT
TRBV6-5	TRBD2	TRBJ2-3	.	CASSPLTSGGDTQYF	TGTGCCAGCAGTCCCCTGACTAGCGGGGGAGATACGCAGTATTTT
TRBV4-2	.	TRBJ2-1	few	CASSQGTALRYNEQFF	TGTGCCAGCAGCCAAGGAACCGCCCTCCGGTACAATGAGCAGTTCTTC
TRBV4-1	.	TRBJ2-5	few	CASSPYNNEQYF	TGCGCCAGCAGCCCCTACAACAATGAGCAGTACTTC
TRBV27	TRBD2	TRBJ2-7	few	CASSFRGGIYEQYF	TGTGCCAGCAGTTTCCGGGGGGGCATTTACGAGCAGTACTTC
TRBV18	.	TRBJ2-1	.	CASSPFRDTLMEQFF	TGTGCCAGCTCACCCTTCCGGGACACTCTTATGGAGCAGTTCTTC
TRBV10-3	TRBD1	TRBJ1-5	few	CAIRNQQGQPQHF	TGTGCCATCAGGAATCAACAGGGGCAGCCCCAGCATTTT
TRBV7-9	.	TRBJ2-7	few	CASSFKTTYEQYF	TGTGCCAGCAGCTTTAAGACGACCTACGAGCAGTACTTC
TRBV29-1	TRBD1	TRBJ2-2	.	CSVQRGPDAGELFF	TGCAGCGTCCAAAGGGGGCCCGACGCCGGGGAGCTGTTTTTT
TRBV7-9	.	TRBJ2-1	.	CASSPLTPAGNEQFF	TGTGCCAGCAGCCCCCTAACCCCAGCGGGCAATGAGCAGTTCTTC
TRBV6-5	TRBD1	TRBJ2-1	.	CASSYRQGTYNEQFF	TGTGCCAGCAGTTACCGACAGGGCACGTACAATGAGCAGTTCTTC
TRBV12-5	.	TRBJ2-2	.	CASGLEVIGSNTGELFF	TGTGCTAGTGGTTTAGAGGTCATCGGTTCGAACACCGGGGAGCTGTTTTTT
TRBV11-2	.	TRBJ2-1	.	CASNLRGAGGEQFF	TGTGCCAGCAACCTCCGGGGGGCTGGGGGTGAGCAGTTCTTC
TRBV20-1	TRBD1	TRBJ2-1	.	CSTGDHYNEQFF	TGCAGTACAGGGGATCACTACAATGAGCAGTTCTTC
TRBV7-2	TRBD2	TRBJ2-2	few	CASSLQAGGAGELFF	TGTGCCAGCAGCTTACAAGCGGGAGGGGCCGGGGAGCTGTTTTTT
TRBV6-2/TRBV6-3	.	TRBJ2-7	few	CASSYGRPTYEQYF	TGTGCCAGCAGTTACGGGAGGCCCACCTACGAGCAGTACTTC
TRBV5-1	TRBD1	TRBJ2-2	.	CASSRSTGISTGELFF	TGCGCCAGCAGCCGATCGACAGGGATTAGCACCGGGGAGCTGTTTTTT
TRBV7-9	.	TRBJ2-2	once	CASSSPTVTGELFF	TGTGCCAGCAGCTCTCCGACGGTCACCGGGGAGCTGTTTTTT
TRBV29-1	.	TRBJ1-1	few	CSVRGFDTEAFF	TGCAGCGTCCGGGGGTTTGACACTGAAGCTTTCTTT
TRBV7-2	.	TRBJ1-2	.	CASSLARLGVHGYTF	TGTGCCAGCAGCTTAGCTCGTTTAGGAGTTCATGGCTACACCTTC
TRBV3-1	.	TRBJ1-2	.	CAGSPDRNGYTF	TGTGCCGGCAGCCCCGACAGAAATGGCTACACCTTC
TRBV4-1	.	TRBJ2-7	.	CASSHLRGEQYF	TGCGCCAGCAGCCATCTCAGGGGCGAGCAGTACTTC
TRBV12-3/TRBV12-4	TRBD1	TRBJ2-2	few	CASSSGTGGNTGELFF	TGTGCCAGCAGTTCCGGGACAGGGGGAAACACCGGGGAGCTGTTTTTT
TRBV20-1	.	TRBJ1-1	.	CSATEQGWNTEAFF	TGCAGTGCTACGGAACAGGGCTGGAACACTGAAGCTTTCTTT
TRBV27	TRBD1	TRBJ2-7	.	CASSWGGGQGSHEQYF	TGTGCCAGCAGTTGGGGTGGAGGACAGGGATCCCACGAGCAGTACTTC
TRBV15	.	TRBJ1-2	.	CATSHFSGVYGYTF	TGTGCCACCAGCCACTTCTCAGGGGTCTATGGCTACACCTTC
TRBV5-1	.	TRBJ2-1	.	CASRHQSWGRGNEQFF	TGCGCCAGCAGGCACCAGTCGTGGGGCCGGGGCAATGAGCAGTTCTTC
TRBV4-1	.	TRBJ2-3	.	CASSQEGPQHTDTQYF	TGCGCCAGCAGCCAGGAGGGACCGCAGCACACAGATACGCAGTATTTT
TRBV5-4	.	TRBJ2-1	.	CASSSDSESYNEQFF	TGTGCCAGCAGCTCGGACAGTGAGTCCTACAATGAGCAGTTCTTC
TRBV10-3	.	TRBJ2-1	.	CAISEAGTPNNEQFF	TGTGCCATCAGTGAGGCCGGGACACCTAACAATGAGCAGTTCTTC
TRBV7-2	.	TRBJ2-3	few	CASTGGLATDTQYF	TGTGCCAGCACCGGAGGGCTAGCGACGGATACGCAGTATTTT
TRBV4-3	.	TRBJ2-1	few	CASSQVPSSSYNEQFF	TGCGCCAGCAGCCAAGTCCCCAGCAGCTCCTACAATGAGCAGTTCTTC
TRBV27	.	TRBJ2-1	.	CASSLLPGQWMYEQFF	TGTGCCAGCAGTTTGCTACCGGGACAATGGATGTATGAGCAGTTCTTC
TRBV6-5	TRBD1	TRBJ2-3	few	CASSYSGGSFSTDTQYF	TGTGCCAGCAGTTACTCAGGGGGCAGTTTTAGCACAGATACGCAGTATTTT
TRBV10-3	TRBD2	TRBJ2-1	many	CAIRIGPITSGRVDEQFF	TGTGCCATCAGGATCGGCCCGATAACTAGCGGGAGGGTGGATGAGCAGTTCTTC
TRBV4-3	.	TRBJ2-1	many	CASSQEFGENEQFF	TGCGCCAGCAGCCAAGAGTTCGGGGAAAATGAGCAGTTCTTC